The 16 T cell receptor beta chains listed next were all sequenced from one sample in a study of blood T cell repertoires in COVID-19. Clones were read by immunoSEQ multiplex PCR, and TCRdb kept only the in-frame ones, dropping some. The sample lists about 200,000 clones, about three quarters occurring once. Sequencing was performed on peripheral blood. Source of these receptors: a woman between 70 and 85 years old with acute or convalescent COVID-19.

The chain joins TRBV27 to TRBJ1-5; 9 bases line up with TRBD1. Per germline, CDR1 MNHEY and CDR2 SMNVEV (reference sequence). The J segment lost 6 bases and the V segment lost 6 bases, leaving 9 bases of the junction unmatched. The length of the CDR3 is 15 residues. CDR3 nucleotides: TGTGCCAGCAGATCTCACAGGGGGCTAAGTCAGCCCCAGCATTTT. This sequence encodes CASRSHRGLSQPQHF.

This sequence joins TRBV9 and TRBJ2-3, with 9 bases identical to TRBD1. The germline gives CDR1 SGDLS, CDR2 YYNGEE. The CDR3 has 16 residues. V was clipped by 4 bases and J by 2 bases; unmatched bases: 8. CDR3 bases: TGTGCCAGCAGCAAGGGGACAGGGTATACCACAGATACGCAGTATTTT. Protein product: CASSKGTGYTTDTQYF. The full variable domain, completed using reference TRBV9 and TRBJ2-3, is DSGVTQTPKHLITATGQRVTLRCSPRSGDLSVYWYQQSLDQGLQFLIQYYNGEERAKGNILERFSAQQFPDLHSELNLSSLELGDSALYFCASSKGTGYTTDTQYFGPGTRLTVL.

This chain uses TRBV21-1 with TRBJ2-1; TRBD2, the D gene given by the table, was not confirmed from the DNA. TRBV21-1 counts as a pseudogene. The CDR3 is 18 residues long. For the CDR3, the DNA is TGTGCCAGCAGCAAAGCGGGGACTAGCGGGCGATCCTACAATGAGCAGTTCTTC. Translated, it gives CASSKAGTSGRSYNEQFF.

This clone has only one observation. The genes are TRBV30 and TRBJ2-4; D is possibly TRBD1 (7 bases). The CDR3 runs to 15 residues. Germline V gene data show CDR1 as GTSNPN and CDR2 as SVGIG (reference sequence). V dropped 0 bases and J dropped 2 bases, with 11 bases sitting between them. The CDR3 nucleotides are TGTGCCTGGAGTGTACAGGGGACTTCCAAAAACATTCAGTACTTC. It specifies CAWSVQGTSKNIQYF.

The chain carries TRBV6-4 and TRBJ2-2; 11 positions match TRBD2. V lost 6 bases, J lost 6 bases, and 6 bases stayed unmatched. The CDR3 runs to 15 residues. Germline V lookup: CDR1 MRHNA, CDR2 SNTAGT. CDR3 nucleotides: TGTGCCAGCAGCTCCGGGACTAGCGGCCCCGGGGAGCTGTTTTTT. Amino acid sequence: CASSSGTSGPGELFF.

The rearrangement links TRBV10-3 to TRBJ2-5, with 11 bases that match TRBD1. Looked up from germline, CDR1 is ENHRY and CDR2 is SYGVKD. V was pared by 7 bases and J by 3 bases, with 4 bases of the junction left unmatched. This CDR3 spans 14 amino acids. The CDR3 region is CAINPGQGEETQYF. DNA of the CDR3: TGTGCCATCAATCCGGGACAGGGGGAAGAGACCCAGTACTTC.

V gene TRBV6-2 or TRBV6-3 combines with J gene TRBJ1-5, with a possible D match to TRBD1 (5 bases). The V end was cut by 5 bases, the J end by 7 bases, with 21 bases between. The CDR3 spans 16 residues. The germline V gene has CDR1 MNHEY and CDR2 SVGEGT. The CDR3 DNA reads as TGTGCCAGCAGTGCTTCCCGGGTCTCAGGGAAGCAGCCCCAGCATTTT. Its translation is CASSASRVSGKQPQHF.

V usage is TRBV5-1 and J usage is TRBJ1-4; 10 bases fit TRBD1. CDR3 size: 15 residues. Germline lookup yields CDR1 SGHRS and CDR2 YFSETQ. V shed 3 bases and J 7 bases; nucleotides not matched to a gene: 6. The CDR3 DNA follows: TGCGCCAGCAGCTGGGGCGGACAGGGGGGTGAAAAACTGTTTTTT. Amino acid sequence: CASSWGGQGGEKLFF.

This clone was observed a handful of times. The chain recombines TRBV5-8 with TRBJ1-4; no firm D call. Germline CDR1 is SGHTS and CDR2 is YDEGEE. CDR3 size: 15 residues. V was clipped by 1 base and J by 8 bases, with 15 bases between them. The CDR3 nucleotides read TGTGCCAGCAGCTTGCGGCTAGTAATAGGCGAAAAACTGTTTTTT. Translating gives CASSLRLVIGEKLFF.

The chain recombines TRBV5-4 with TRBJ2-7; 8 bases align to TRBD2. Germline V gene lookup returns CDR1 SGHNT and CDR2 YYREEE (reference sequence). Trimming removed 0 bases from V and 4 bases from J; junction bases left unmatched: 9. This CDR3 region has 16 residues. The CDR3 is CASSLGGSGGPYEQYF. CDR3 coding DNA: TGTGCCAGCAGCTTGGGCGGCTCGGGAGGGCCATACGAGCAGTACTTC. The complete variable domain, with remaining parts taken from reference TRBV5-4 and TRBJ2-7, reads ETGVTQSPTHLIKTRGQQVTLRCSSQSGHNTVSWYQQALGQGPQFIFQYYREEENGRGNFPPRFSGLQFPNYSSELNVNALELDDSALYLCASSLGGSGGPYEQYFGPGTRLTVT.

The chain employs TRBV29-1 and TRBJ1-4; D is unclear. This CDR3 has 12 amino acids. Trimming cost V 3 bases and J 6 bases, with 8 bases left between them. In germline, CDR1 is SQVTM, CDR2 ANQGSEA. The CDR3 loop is CSVDSGDEKLFF. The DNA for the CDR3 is TGCAGCGTTGACTCCGGAGATGAAAAACTGTTTTTT.

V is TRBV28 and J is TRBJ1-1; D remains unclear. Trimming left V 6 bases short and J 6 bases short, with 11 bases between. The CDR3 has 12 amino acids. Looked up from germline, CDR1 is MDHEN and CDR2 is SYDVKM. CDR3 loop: CASRPAGAEAFF. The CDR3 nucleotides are TGTGCCAGCAGGCCCGCTGGAGCTGAAGCTTTCTTT.

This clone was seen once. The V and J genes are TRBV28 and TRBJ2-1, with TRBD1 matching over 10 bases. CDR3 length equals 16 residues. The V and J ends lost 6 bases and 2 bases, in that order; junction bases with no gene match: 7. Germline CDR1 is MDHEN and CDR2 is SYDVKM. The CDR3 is CASRKRTGGAYNEQFF. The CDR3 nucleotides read TGTGCCAGCAGAAAAAGGACAGGGGGGGCCTACAATGAGCAGTTCTTC.

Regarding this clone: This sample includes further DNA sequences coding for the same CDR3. CDR3 sequence: CASSLATGYNEQFF. The CDR3 region has the DNA TGTGCCAGCAGCTTAGCTACAGGGTACAATGAGCAGTTCTTC. The V gene is TRBV11-2, the J gene TRBJ2-1, with D perhaps matching TRBD1 (6 bases). Germline loops: CDR1 SGHAT, CDR2 FQNNGV. The length of the CDR3 is 14 residues. V shed 1 base and J shed 4 bases, with 8 bases lying between them. The whole variable domain, filled in from reference TRBV11-2 and TRBJ2-1, reads EAGVAQSPRYKIIEKRQSVAFWCNPISGHATLYWYQQILGQGPKLLIQFQNNGVVDDSQLPKDRFSAERLKGVDSTLKIQPAKLEDSAVYLCASSLATGYNEQFFGPGTRLTVL.

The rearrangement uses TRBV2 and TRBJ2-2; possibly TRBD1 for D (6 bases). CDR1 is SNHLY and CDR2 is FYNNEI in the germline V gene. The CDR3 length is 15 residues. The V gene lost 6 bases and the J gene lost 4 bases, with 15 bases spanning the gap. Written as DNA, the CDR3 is TGTGCCAGCAGCTGGTTGGACAGTAGCACCGGGGAGCTGTTTTTT. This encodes CASSWLDSSTGELFF. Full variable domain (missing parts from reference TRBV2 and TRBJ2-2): EPEVTQTPSHQVTQMGQEVILRCVPISNHLYFYWYRQILGQKVEFLVSFYNNEISEKSEIFDDQFSVERPDGSNFTLKIRSTKLEDSAMYFCASSWLDSSTGELFFGEGSRLTVL.

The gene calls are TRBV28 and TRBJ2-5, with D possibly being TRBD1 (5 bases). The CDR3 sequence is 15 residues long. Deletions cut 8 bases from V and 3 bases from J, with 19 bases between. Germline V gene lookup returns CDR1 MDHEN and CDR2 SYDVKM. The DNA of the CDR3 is TGTGCCAGCTCTTTCGGGCAGGGTGGGGAAGAGACCCAGTACTTC. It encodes CASSFGQGGEETQYF.